This is a list of T cell receptor beta chains from one sample in a study of blood T cell repertoires in COVID-19. Some clones are missing from TCRdb's copy, which holds only in-frame ones; the method was immunoSEQ multiplex PCR. The sample shows about 160,000 clones, about 80% of them seen only once. Sequences were obtained from peripheral blood. These receptors originate from a man in his 60s with acute or convalescent COVID-19. Both conserved end residues are part of each CDR3. Each record gives: V gene, D gene, clone size, J gene, CDR3 protein, CDR3 DNA. A D gene is named only where the DNA matches it firmly. Clone size, where shown, is once, few, many, or a class for clones that have expanded.

>TRBV2|TRBD1|-|TRBJ2-2
CASSPDRGIIGGELFF
TGTGCCAGCAGCCCAGACAGGGGTATAATAGGCGGGGAGCTGTTTTTT
>TRBV12-3/TRBV12-4|-|once|TRBJ1-5
CASSTQGGQPQHF
TGTGCCAGCAGCACCCAGGGTGGTCAGCCCCAGCATTTT
>TRBV10-1|-|-|TRBJ2-5
CASSESGQETQYF
TGCGCCAGCAGTGAGAGCGGACAAGAGACCCAGTACTTC
>TRBV4-3|-|-|TRBJ2-1
CASSQVPGYNEQFF
TGCGCCAGCAGCCAAGTTCCAGGATACAATGAGCAGTTCTTC
>TRBV6-4|-|-|TRBJ1-2
CASSDSNGDVNGYTF
TGTGCCAGCAGTGACTCAAACGGGGATGTCAATGGCTACACCTTC
>TRBV24-1|-|once|TRBJ2-5
CATSEGGTPGGETQYF
TGTGCCACCAGTGAGGGCGGGACCCCTGGGGGAGAGACCCAGTACTTC
>TRBV19|-|-|TRBJ2-1
CASSIEGADYNEQFF
TGTGCCAGTAGTATAGAGGGGGCGGACTACAATGAGCAGTTCTTC
>TRBV29-1|TRBD2|-|TRBJ2-7
CSVVERGHYEQYF
TGCAGCGTTGTGGAGCGGGGCCACTACGAGCAGTACTTC
>TRBV5-1|-|few|TRBJ1-6
CASSLGRATNSPLHF
TGCGCCAGCAGCTTGGGGAGGGCGACTAATTCACCCCTCCACTTT
>TRBV7-2|-|-|TRBJ1-1
CASSLRGRNTEAFF
TGTGCCAGCAGCTTAAGGGGTAGGAACACTGAAGCTTTCTTT
>TRBV27|-|few|TRBJ1-4
CASSFRGWVNEKLFF
TGTGCCAGCAGTTTTAGAGGTTGGGTAAATGAAAAACTGTTTTTT
>TRBV5-1|-|-|TRBJ2-5
CASSCNFRDYQETQYF
TGCGCCAGCAGCTGCAATTTCCGGGACTACCAAGAGACCCAGTACTTC
>TRBV24-1|TRBD1|-|TRBJ2-1
CATRGQESYNEQFF
TGTGCCACCAGGGGACAGGAGTCCTACAATGAGCAGTTCTTC
>TRBV5-4|TRBD1|-|TRBJ2-1
CASSLGGQGNNEQFF
TGTGCCAGCAGCTTGGGAGGACAGGGTAACAATGAGCAGTTCTTC
>TRBV7-3|TRBD2|-|TRBJ2-5
CASSLGLSQETQYF
TGTGCCAGCAGCTTGGGACTATCCCAAGAGACCCAGTACTTC
>TRBV5-1|TRBD2|-|TRBJ2-5
CASSLQAGGLQETQYF
TGCGCCAGCAGCCTACAAGCGGGGGGCCTCCAAGAGACCCAGTACTTC
>TRBV10-3|-|-|TRBJ1-5
CAISAQGGEGQPQHF
TGTGCCATCAGTGCCCAGGGAGGGGAAGGCCAGCCCCAGCATTTT
>TRBV6-1|-|few|TRBJ1-5
CASSEGAANQPQHF
TGTGCCAGCAGTGAAGGGGCCGCAAATCAGCCCCAGCATTTT
>TRBV18|TRBD1|-|TRBJ2-5
CASSSQGQLQETQYF
TGTGCCAGCTCATCGCAGGGACAGCTTCAAGAGACCCAGTACTTC
>TRBV27|TRBD2|-|TRBJ2-1
CASRSGGGAFYNEQFF
TGTGCCAGCAGGTCCGGCGGGGGGGCTTTCTACAATGAGCAGTTCTTC
>TRBV24-1|-|-|TRBJ1-2
CATSDYLGDGYTF
TGTGCCACCAGTGATTACCTAGGGGATGGCTACACCTTC
>TRBV12-2|-|few|TRBJ2-7
CASRLARLAGTYEQYF
TGTGCAAGTCGCTTAGCGCGGCTAGCGGGAACCTACGAGCAGTACTTC
>TRBV27|-|-|TRBJ1-2
CASSFSGQYGYTF
TGTGCCAGCAGTTTTTCAGGGCAGTACGGCTACACCTTC
>TRBV5-1|-|-|TRBJ1-2
CASSLAYPEGYTF
TGCGCCAGCAGCTTGGCCTATCCCGAGGGCTACACCTTC
>TRBV27|TRBD2|-|TRBJ2-1
CAVAQAGGFNEQFF
TGTGCCGTCGCCCAAGCGGGGGGATTTAATGAGCAGTTCTTC
>TRBV10-2|-|-|TRBJ2-2
CASRTGQSGELFF
TGCGCCAGCAGGACCGGACAGTCCGGGGAGCTGTTTTTT
>TRBV5-4|TRBD2|-|TRBJ2-7
CASSGPGTSGGIYEQYF
TGTGCCAGCAGCGGTCCCGGGACTAGCGGGGGGATCTACGAGCAGTACTTC
>TRBV12-5|TRBD1|-|TRBJ2-7
CASGLPIPDRVSYEQYF
TGTGCTAGTGGTTTGCCGATACCGGACAGGGTGAGTTACGAGCAGTACTTC
>TRBV5-4|TRBD1|once|TRBJ2-7
CASSAGTASYEQYF
TGTGCCAGCAGCGCCGGGACAGCCTCCTACGAGCAGTACTTC
>TRBV6-1|-|-|TRBJ2-5
CASSERERETQYF
TGTGCCAGCAGTGAGAGGGAGAGGGAGACCCAGTACTTC
>TRBV30|-|-|TRBJ1-3
CAWSRRGRGSLSGNTIYF
TGTGCCTGGAGCCGAAGGGGCAGGGGCTCTCTCTCTGGAAACACCATATATTTT
>TRBV18|TRBD1|-|TRBJ1-3
CASSPWTGGRLSGNTIYF
TGTGCCAGCTCACCGTGGACAGGAGGACGTCTCTCTGGAAACACCATATATTTT
>TRBV7-2|-|few|TRBJ1-2
CASSWRYSGHLGTF
TGTGCCAGCAGCTGGCGCTACTCGGGACACCTAGGGACCTTC
>TRBV7-3|-|-|TRBJ2-5
CASSNRGFQETQYF
TGTGCCAGCAGCAATCGCGGGTTCCAAGAGACCCAGTACTTC
>TRBV7-3|-|once|TRBJ2-6
CASSFGSPSGANVLTF
TGTGCCAGCAGCTTCGGGTCCCCCTCTGGGGCCAACGTCCTGACTTTC
>TRBV21-1|-|once|TRBJ2-1
CASSNPGTSGGTYNEQFF
TGTGCCAGCAGCAACCCTGGGACTAGCGGGGGGACCTACAATGAGCAGTTCTTC
>TRBV4-1|-|once|TRBJ1-6
CASSQDPQNSPLHF
TGCGCCAGCAGCCAAGATCCCCAAAATTCACCCCTCCACTTT
>TRBV24-1|TRBD1|-|TRBJ2-5
CATSDGDRGEETQYF
TGTGCCACCAGTGATGGGGACAGGGGGGAAGAGACCCAGTACTTC
>TRBV24-1|TRBD1|-|TRBJ2-7
CATSTGGNEYEQYF
TGTGCCACCTCAACAGGGGGGAATGAGTACGAGCAGTACTTC
>TRBV18|TRBD1|-|TRBJ2-2
CASSPLGQGSATGELFF
TGTGCCAGCTCACCACTCGGACAGGGCTCGGCCACCGGGGAGCTGTTTTTT
>TRBV19|-|once|TRBJ2-2
CASSARTATGELFF
TGTGCCAGTAGTGCCAGGACAGCAACCGGGGAGCTGTTTTTT